The text below deals with one T cell receptor (beta chain). The germline V gene has CDR1 MDHEN and CDR2 SYDVKM. The junction had 4 bases not matched to a gene; V was cut back by 6 bases and J by 3 bases. The length of the CDR3 is 14 residues. The sample originates from a study of T cells in Graves' hyperthyroidism and ophthalmopathy. Amplified TCR beta CDR3 regions derived from RNA transcripts. The study used the HTBI primer set for a first-round RT-PCR of the TCR CDR3. TCRdb ran MiXCR on the multiplex PCR reads and lists one entry per CDR3 protein. This table holds around 720,000 distinct CDR3 sequences, 35% found once.

The source of this sequence is a woman aged 40 to 50 with Graves' hyperthyroidism. V usage is TRBV28 and J usage is TRBJ2-5; 10 bases are a match to TRBD1. Sequenced material: blood. The CDR3 region has the DNA TGTGCCAGCAGCGTGGACAGGGGGAAAGAGACCCAGTACTTC. It codes for CASSVDRGKETQYF.